This TCR beta chain was recorded in a study of OX40 agonist ivuxolimab in advanced cancers. The CDR3 has 19 amino acids. Trimming cost V 0 bases and J 0 bases; bases outside gene matches: 11. Germline CDR1 and CDR2: LNHNV and YYDKDF (reference sequence). Using immunoSEQ multiplex PCR, the repertoire was profiled, and TCRdb retains in-frame clones only, with some absent. The sample shows around 80,000 clones, 80% to 95% of them seen only once. The V and J genes are TRBV15 and TRBJ1-5, with 7 nucleotides matching TRBD1. This clonotype was obtained from an adult with an advanced solid tumor such as melanoma, head and neck, liver or kidney cancer. The sequencing here drew on CD4+ or CD8+ T cells sorted from blood, taken in a trial of the OX40 agonist ivuxolimab. CDR3 nucleotide sequence: TGTGCCACCAGCAGAGATCGGGGGACAGAACAGGATAGCAATCAGCCCCAGCATTTT. This codes for CATSRDRGTEQDSNQPQHF.